The next 17 T cell receptor beta chains were all read from a single sample in a study of Graves' ophthalmopathy and Graves' hyperthyroidism. CDR3 regions of TCR beta were amplified from RNA transcripts. HTBI primers served in a first-round RT-PCR, which a second-round multiplex PCR followed. Each CDR3 protein is one row after TCRdb ran MiXCR on the multiplex PCR reads. The sample holds about 400,000 distinct CDR3 sequences, approximately 15% seen once. Sequencing was performed on peripheral blood. These receptor sequences come from a woman aged 18-35 years with stable Graves' hyperthyroidism.

This clonotype occurred many times. V is TRBV5-1 and J is TRBJ1-2; D ambiguous. Trimming removed 2 bases at V and 2 bases at J, with 13 bases between. This CDR3 contains 15 residues. Germline CDR1 SGHRS, CDR2 YFSETQ. DNA of the CDR3: TGCGCCAGCAGCTTTCGGATAGGACTGAACTATGGCTACACCTTC. Protein: CASSFRIGLNYGYTF.

This clonotype was counted ten times or more. The chain uses TRBV25-1 and TRBJ1-6; D uncertain. Germline loops: CDR1 MGHDK, CDR2 SYGVNS. The CDR3 runs 13 residues. V lost 2 bases and J 14 bases, leaving 13 bases between the germline ends. CDR3 residues: CASSEGGEIALHF. CDR3 bases: TGTGCCAGCAGTGAAGGTGGTGAGATCGCCCTCCACTTT.

The rearrangement joins TRBV12-3 or TRBV12-4 to TRBJ1-5; D gene ambiguous. The V end lost 1 base, the J end lost 9 bases, and 10 bases lay between the germline ends. The CDR3 is 13 amino acids. The CDR3: CASSLERERPQHF. As DNA, the CDR3 is TGTGCCAGCAGTTTAGAAAGGGAAAGGCCCCAGCATTTT.

At least ten counts were recorded for this clonotype. The chain is built from TRBV12-3 or TRBV12-4 and TRBJ1-2; D call uncertain. With 4 bases removed from V and 6 bases from J, the gap between germline ends came to 9 bases. The CDR3 contains 12 residues. The CDR3 nucleotides are TGTGCCAGCAGTTCCACCAGGAATGGCTACACCTTC. It specifies CASSSTRNGYTF.

Many counts were recorded for this clonotype. This chain links TRBV5-1 with TRBJ1-1; weak D call: TRBD1 (5 bases). Germline V gene lookup returns CDR1 SGHRS and CDR2 YFSETQ. V dropped 0 bases and J dropped 3 bases, with 15 bases sitting between them. This CDR3 contains 16 residues. The CDR3 sequence is CASSLERAGLDTEAFF. The CDR3 nucleotides are TGCGCCAGCAGCTTGGAAAGGGCAGGGCTAGACACTGAAGCTTTCTTT.

This clonotype was recorded many times. The rearrangement uses TRBV20-1 and TRBJ2-7; 8 nucleotides match TRBD1. The CDR3 consists of 15 residues. Per the germline V gene, CDR1 is DFQATT and CDR2 is SNEGSKA (reference sequence). Unmatched junction bases numbered 4, after V lost 0 bases and J lost 0 bases. The CDR3 reads CSARDFGQGSYEQYF. The CDR3 DNA reads TGCAGTGCTAGAGATTTCGGACAGGGCTCCTACGAGCAGTACTTC.

This clonotype was seen at least ten times. The V gene is TRBV5-5, the J gene TRBJ2-4; D may be TRBD1 (6 bases). Per germline, CDR1 SGHKS and CDR2 YYEKEE (reference sequence). CDR3 length: 15 amino acids. Trimming pared 5 bases from V and 5 bases from J, leaving 17 bases between. CDR3 amino acids: CASRPKQGTQNIQYF. CDR3 sequence (DNA): TGTGCCAGCAGACCGAAACAGGGAACCCAAAACATTCAGTACTTC.

This clonotype was observed at least ten times. This rearrangement joins TRBV28 to TRBJ1-3, with D possibly TRBD1 on 5 matching bases. V was trimmed by 3 bases and J by 1 base, leaving 16 bases between them. The germline CDR1 and CDR2 sequences are MDHEN and SYDVKM. The CDR3 contains 17 residues. CDR3 nucleotides: TGTGCCAGCAGTTTCGGGACGCGGATAGGGTCTGGAAACACCATATATTTT. This encodes CASSFGTRIGSGNTIYF.

V usage is TRBV2 and J usage is TRBJ2-5; D is possibly TRBD1 (6 bases). The CDR3 is 14 amino acids. Trimming took off 7 bases at V and 0 bases at J, with 12 bases between the two ends. Germline V gives CDR1 SNHLY, CDR2 FYNNEI. CDR3 sequence reads: CASTERGYQETQYF. CDR3 DNA sequence: TGTGCCAGCACCGAGAGGGGGTACCAAGAGACCCAGTACTTC.

This clonotype was recorded many times. This sequence joins TRBV4-2 and TRBJ1-1; no clear D gene. V was trimmed by 3 bases and J by 3 bases, leaving 11 bases between them. Germline lookup yields CDR1 LGHNA and CDR2 YNFKEQ. The CDR3 has 14 amino acids. DNA for the CDR3: TGTGCCAGCAGCCACTGGATACCGGACACTGAAGCTTTCTTT. Its protein product is CASSHWIPDTEAFF.

This clonotype has at least ten counts. V is TRBV20-1 and J is TRBJ2-7, with D unclear. The V and J ends lost 2 bases and 2 bases respectively, with 13 bases between them. Germline-derived CDR1 and CDR2 are DFQATT and SNEGSKA (reference sequence). There are 14 residues in the CDR3. The CDR3 here is CSARMQALTYEQYF. DNA of the CDR3: TGCAGTGCTAGAATGCAGGCGCTAACCTACGAGCAGTACTTC.

This clonotype was seen only a few times. The rearrangement links TRBV5-4 to TRBJ1-6; D might be TRBD1 (5 bases). Germline lookup yields CDR1 SGHNT and CDR2 YYREEE (reference sequence). Between the trimmed V and J ends, which lost 3 bases and 0 bases, there was a span of 7 bases. The CDR3 sequence is 15 residues long. This CDR3 reads CASSYDSSYNSPLHF. CDR3 DNA: TGTGCCAGCAGCTATGACAGCTCCTATAATTCACCCCTCCACTTT.

Many counts were recorded for this clonotype. The chain joins TRBV2 to TRBJ2-7; D may be TRBD2 (5 bases). This CDR3 comprises 15 residues. Per germline, CDR1 SNHLY and CDR2 FYNNEI. V dropped 2 bases and J dropped 2 bases, with 13 bases sitting between them. In nucleotides, the CDR3 is TGTGCCAGCAGTGAACCGGGGAAACCCCCCTACGAGCAGTACTTC. Translated: CASSEPGKPPYEQYF.

This clonotype has more than one count but fewer than ten. This chain joins TRBV7-9 and TRBJ2-6, with unresolved D. The germline V and J ends were trimmed by 8 bases and 1 base, with 12 bases remaining between them. Germline CDR1 is SEHNR and CDR2 is FQNEAQ (reference sequence). CDR3 size: 15 residues. The CDR3 DNA reads TGTGCCAGCTCGGCTATTCGGTCTGGGGCCAACGTCCTGACTTTC. Its protein product is CASSAIRSGANVLTF.

V and J are TRBV27 and TRBJ2-7; 7 positions agree with TRBD1. The ends lost 6 bases at V and 5 bases at J; junction bases unmatched: 7. CDR1 is MNHEY, CDR2 SMNVEV, per germline (reference sequence). The CDR3 is 13 residues long. The CDR3 sequence is CASRIDRDHEQYF. The CDR3 nucleotides read TGTGCCAGCAGGATAGACAGGGACCACGAGCAGTACTTC.

There are many counts of this clonotype. CDR3: CASTQGTVNSYEQYF. The CDR3 coding sequence is TGTGCCAGCACCCAGGGGACAGTCAACTCCTACGAGCAGTACTTC. The chain recombines TRBV6-5 with TRBJ2-7, with 7 nucleotides matching TRBD1. Germline loops: CDR1 MNHEY, CDR2 SVGAGI. The CDR3 covers 15 residues. After removal of 7 bases from V and 0 bases from J, the junction contained 9 bases not matched to a gene.

The V gene is TRBV20-1, the J gene TRBJ2-5; 9 bases agree with TRBD2. In germline, CDR1 is DFQATT, CDR2 SNEGSKA (reference sequence). V dropped 3 bases and J dropped 2; count of bases not matched to a gene: 7. CDR3 length: 15 amino acids. CDR3 loop: CSASKLAGEQETQYF. CDR3 nucleotides: TGCAGTGCTAGTAAACTAGCGGGCGAACAAGAGACCCAGTACTTC.